What follows is one TCR beta chain and its context. V trimming: 3 bases; J trimming: 2 bases; junction bases outside the gene matches: 10. The CDR3 runs to 16 residues. Germline V lookup: CDR1 SGHRS, CDR2 YFSETQ. Then a second PCR, running about 6 to 11 cycles, was carried out with a sample-barcoded 5' primer and a J-beta primer mix. One entry per CDR3 protein, called by TCRdb with MiXCR from the 5' RACE reads. The sample holds under 700,000 distinct CDR3 sequences, approximately 25% seen once. This entry comes from a study of blood T cells in healthy people across ages. These data were also filed under a second study, of T cells of mothers and their children. This second study says: Overlap ran slightly, non-significantly higher for related than unrelated mother-child pairs.

Sequencing was done on a sample of blood. V usage is TRBV5-1 and J usage is TRBJ2-5, with 7 bases lining up with TRBD1. This sequence originates from a boy between 10 and 17 years old in good health. Written as DNA, the CDR3 is TGCGCCAGCAGCTCTTTTCCGGGACAGAAACAAGAGACCCAGTACTTC. Translated, it gives CASSSFPGQKQETQYF.